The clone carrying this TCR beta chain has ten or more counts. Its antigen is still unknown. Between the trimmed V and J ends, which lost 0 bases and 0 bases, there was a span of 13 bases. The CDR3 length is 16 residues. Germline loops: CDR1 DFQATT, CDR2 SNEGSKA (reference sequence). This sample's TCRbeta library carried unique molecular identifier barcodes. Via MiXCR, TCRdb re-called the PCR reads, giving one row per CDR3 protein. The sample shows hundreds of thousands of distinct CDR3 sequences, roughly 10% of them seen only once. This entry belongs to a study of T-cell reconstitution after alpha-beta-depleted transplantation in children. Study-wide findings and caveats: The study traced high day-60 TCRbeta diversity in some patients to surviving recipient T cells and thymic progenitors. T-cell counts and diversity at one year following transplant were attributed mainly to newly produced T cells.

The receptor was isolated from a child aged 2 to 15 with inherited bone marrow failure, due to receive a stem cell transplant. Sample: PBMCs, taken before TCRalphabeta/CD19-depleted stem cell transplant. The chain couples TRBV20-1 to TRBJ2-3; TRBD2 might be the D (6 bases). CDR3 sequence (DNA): TGCAGTGCTAGAGATGGGAGGTCTTCTAGCACAGATACGCAGTATTTT. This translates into CSARDGRSSSTDTQYF.